One sample yielded the 28 T cell receptor beta chains listed below, sequenced in a study of identical twins. TCRdb analysed the 5' RACE reads with MiXCR anew, one entry per CDR3 protein. The sample has around 290,000 distinct CDR3 sequences, just under 9.5% seen once. The same specimen was also included in a second study, on yellow fever vaccine responses in identical twins.

What was sequenced was CD8+ T cells sorted from blood. These TCRs come from a woman aged 18-35 years in good health.

This clonotype was seen ten or more times. The rearrangement uses TRBV12-3 or TRBV12-4 and TRBJ1-2; TRBD1 aligns across 7 bases. The CDR3 runs 15 residues. J was trimmed by 3 bases and V by 3 bases; bases with no gene match: 7. Here the CDR3 reads CASSLTGWGYYGYTF. The CDR3 DNA follows: TGTGCCAGCAGTTTGACAGGGTGGGGGTACTATGGCTACACCTTC.

At least ten counts were recorded for this clonotype. V usage is TRBV6-5 and J usage is TRBJ2-7; D gene unclear. Per the germline V gene, CDR1 is MNHEY and CDR2 is SVGAGI. CDR3 length: 14 amino acids. V was trimmed by 5 bases and J by 0 bases, leaving 11 bases between them. In DNA form, the CDR3 reads TGTGCCAGCAGTCACCCACATGTCTCCTACGAGCAGTACTTC. It specifies CASSHPHVSYEQYF.

The chain employs TRBV20-1 and TRBJ1-2; 9 positions agree with TRBD1. Germline CDR1 and CDR2: DFQATT and SNEGSKA (reference sequence). This CDR3 spans 14 amino acids. The trim removed 2 bases at V and 4 bases at J, leaving 5 bases unmatched. The CDR3 DNA is TGCAGTGCTAGAAACAGGGGGCAGCGCTATGGCTACACCTTC. Its translation is CSARNRGQRYGYTF.

A few counts support this clonotype. V usage is TRBV20-1 and J usage is TRBJ2-1; no clear D. Germline V lookup: CDR1 DFQATT, CDR2 SNEGSKA (reference sequence). Trimming cost V 2 bases and J 8 bases, with 13 bases left between them. The CDR3 sequence is 13 residues long. DNA for the CDR3: TGCAGTGCTAGACTAGTGGGGTTCTATGAGCAGTTCTTC. Amino acids: CSARLVGFYEQFF.

This clonotype turned up a few times. One end of the junction is discordant with germline, which a read error may explain. The rearrangement uses TRBV12-3 or TRBV12-4 and TRBJ2-1; TRBD2 aligns across 10 bases. This CDR3 contains 18 residues. CDR3 sequence: CASCLEAVAGGSYNEQFF. CDR3 bases: TGTGCCAGCTGTTTAGAGGCTGTAGCGGGGGGCTCCTACAATGAGCAGTTCTTC.

This clonotype was detected ten times or more. The chain recombines TRBV4-1 with TRBJ2-7; tentative D call: TRBD2 (6 bases). The length of the CDR3 is 12 residues. CDR1 and CDR2 (germline): MGHRA, YSYEKL. The V end was cut by 3 bases, the J end by 7 bases, with 10 bases between. CDR3 DNA sequence: TGCGCCAGCAGCCATTCTCGGGGGGAGCAGTACTTC. It is translated as CASSHSRGEQYF.

The table lists this clonotype with many counts. V usage is TRBV12-3 or TRBV12-4 and J usage is TRBJ1-1, with D possibly being TRBD1 (5 bases). The V end lost 3 bases, the J end lost 5 bases, and 7 bases lay between the germline ends. This CDR3 spans 12 amino acids. CDR3 residues: CASSFGGTEAFF. As DNA, the CDR3 is TGTGCCAGCAGTTTTGGGGGTACTGAAGCTTTCTTT.

This clonotype was counted a few times. The chain is built from TRBV29-1 and TRBJ2-7; possibly TRBD2 for D (5 bases). V was pared by 4 bases and J by 4 bases, with 11 bases between. Germline V gene sequence: CDR1 SQVTM, CDR2 ANQGSEA. The CDR3 contains 12 residues. CDR3 residues: CSVAGIGYEQYF. The CDR3 DNA is TGCAGCGTTGCGGGGATCGGGTACGAGCAGTACTTC.

This clonotype was recorded many times. The CDR3 protein is CASSSLTGGTTDTQYF. The CDR3 bases are TGTGCCAGCAGTTCCTTAACGGGGGGGACCACAGATACGCAGTATTTT. The rearrangement uses TRBV7-2 and TRBJ2-3, with TRBD2 identical over 8 bases. J lost 2 bases, V lost 6 bases, and 10 bases had no gene match. Germline CDR1 reads SGHTA; CDR2 reads FQGNSA. The CDR3 spans 16 residues. The whole variable domain, filled in from reference TRBV7-2 and TRBJ2-3, reads GAGVSQSPSNKVTEKGKDVELRCDPISGHTALYWYRQSLGQGLEFLIYFQGNSAPDKSGLPSDRFSAERTGGSVSTLTIQRTQQEDSAVYLCASSSLTGGTTDTQYFGPGTRLTVL.

V is TRBV9 and J is TRBJ2-2, with D unclear. The CDR3 totals 15 residues. Germline loops: CDR1 SGDLS, CDR2 YYNGEE. The V end was cut by 1 base, the J end by 0 bases, with 7 bases between. The CDR3 here is CASSVSQANTGELFF. Written as DNA, the CDR3 is TGTGCCAGCAGCGTATCACAAGCGAACACCGGGGAGCTGTTTTTT.

This clonotype was observed many times. V usage is TRBV12-3 or TRBV12-4 and J usage is TRBJ2-7; D is unclear. The V end was cut by 7 bases, the J end by 12 bases, with 19 bases between. The CDR3 covers 12 residues. The CDR3 protein is CASNEGLDRAYF. DNA for the CDR3: TGTGCCAGCAACGAAGGCCTGGACCGGGCGTACTTC.

At least ten counts were recorded for this clonotype. V is TRBV14 and J is TRBJ2-7, with 10 positions matching TRBD1. The germline V gene has CDR1 SGHDN and CDR2 FVKESK. Trimming cost V 7 bases and J 6 bases; bases outside gene matches: 9. The length of the CDR3 is 14 residues. The CDR3 loop is CASTIGTGAGEQYF. The CDR3 coding sequence is TGTGCCAGCACAATCGGGACAGGGGCTGGCGAGCAGTACTTC.

This clonotype was seen many times. This rearrangement joins TRBV29-1 to TRBJ2-1; maybe TRBD2 (5 bases). The CDR3 sequence is 18 residues long. V gave up 4 bases and J gave up 7 bases, with 29 bases separating them. Germline-derived CDR1 and CDR2 are SQVTM and ANQGSEA. CDR3 amino acids: CSVVGLIERPLVFNEQFF. The CDR3 DNA sequence: TGCAGCGTTGTAGGTCTAATAGAGCGGCCACTCGTTTTTAATGAGCAGTTCTTC.

V gene TRBV29-1 combines with J gene TRBJ2-1; 7 bases agree with TRBD2. The trim removed 2 bases at V and 0 bases at J, leaving 7 bases unmatched. The CDR3 is 16 residues long. Germline values: CDR1 SQVTM, CDR2 ANQGSEA. CDR3 loop: CSVEPGTKISYNEQFF. CDR3 DNA sequence: TGCAGCGTTGAACCCGGGACTAAGATCTCCTACAATGAGCAGTTCTTC.

This clonotype was observed at least ten times. The genes are TRBV4-1 and TRBJ2-3; TRBD2 matches at 9 bases. CDR3 size: 16 residues. In germline, CDR1 is MGHRA, CDR2 YSYEKL. The V gene end was trimmed by 1 base and the J gene end by 3 bases; junction bases not matched to a gene: 5. CDR3 bases: TGCGCCAGCAGCCAAGTAGCGGGAGTATGGACAGATACGCAGTATTTT. The encoded protein is CASSQVAGVWTDTQYF.

The CDR3 loop is CASSEKQEQYF. The CDR3 coding sequence is TGTGCCAGCAGTGAAAAGCAGGAGCAGTACTTC. V and J are TRBV2 and TRBJ2-7; D is unresolved. Germline CDR1 reads SNHLY; CDR2 reads FYNNEI. The CDR3 covers 11 residues. Trimming removed 2 bases at V and 7 bases at J, with 6 bases between.

The J gene is TRBJ2-1, the V gene TRBV5-6; TRBD2 matches 7 bases. CDR3 length: 13 residues. Germline loops: CDR1 SGHDT, CDR2 YYEEEE. V shed 7 bases, J shed 5 bases, and the junction held 6 bases outside the gene matches. DNA for the CDR3: TGTGCCAGCGGCTGGGGGGGGGACAATGAGCAGTTCTTC. The encoded protein is CASGWGGDNEQFF.

This clonotype was seen a few times. This chain connects TRBV4-1 to TRBJ2-3; D is unresolved. The germline V gene has CDR1 MGHRA and CDR2 YSYEKL. The CDR3 is made up of 13 amino acids. The V and J ends lost 0 bases and 6 bases respectively, with 7 bases between them. The CDR3 reads CASSQEFSDTQYF. CDR3 coding DNA: TGCGCCAGCAGCCAAGAATTTTCTGATACGCAGTATTTT.

The V and J genes are TRBV27 and TRBJ2-7; D is ambiguous. Trimming shortened V by 7 bases and J by 6 bases, and 10 bases separated the two germline ends. Germline V gene sequence: CDR1 MNHEY, CDR2 SMNVEV (reference sequence). The CDR3 is 11 amino acids. CDR3 amino acids: CASTSSSEQYF. The CDR3 region has the DNA TGTGCCAGCACCTCCTCGAGCGAGCAGTACTTC.

This clonotype was picked up many times. The J gene is TRBJ2-1, the V gene TRBV6-2 or TRBV6-3; tentatively, D is TRBD1 or TRBD2 (5 bases each). Trimming shortened V by 2 bases and J by 10 bases, and 18 bases separated the two germline ends. This CDR3 comprises 15 residues. Per the germline V gene, CDR1 is MNHEY and CDR2 is SVGEGT. CDR3 DNA sequence: TGTGCCAGCAGTTACATGGCAGGGACCCAAGGGGAGCAGTTCTTC. This codes for CASSYMAGTQGEQFF.

At least ten counts were recorded for this clonotype. V usage is TRBV20-1 and J usage is TRBJ2-1; D unclear. CDR1 and CDR2 (germline): DFQATT, SNEGSKA (reference sequence). The CDR3 is made up of 13 amino acids. Trimming stripped 7 bases from V and 6 bases from J, with 16 bases between. The CDR3 DNA sequence: TGCAGTGTCCCACACACCCTTGGCAATGAGCAGTTCTTC. Protein sequence: CSVPHTLGNEQFF.

This clonotype was seen repeatedly, ten times or more. The chain joins TRBV10-1 to TRBJ2-1; TRBD2 might be the D (5 bases). This CDR3 region has 16 residues. Germline values: CDR1 WNHNN, CDR2 SYGVQD (reference sequence). Trimming took off 10 bases at V and 4 bases at J, with 23 bases between the two ends. CDR3 loop: CANVPLWRWAYNEQFF. As DNA, the CDR3 is TGCGCCAATGTACCCCTATGGAGGTGGGCGTACAATGAGCAGTTCTTC.

The chain links TRBV7-6 to TRBJ2-2, with D maybe TRBD2 (5 bases). This CDR3 region has 16 residues. Trimming cost V 4 bases and J 0 bases, with 12 bases left between them. Germline CDR1 SGHVS, CDR2 FNYEAQ. The CDR3: CASSSAAEANTGELFF. The CDR3 DNA is TGTGCCAGCAGCTCGGCGGCGGAGGCGAACACCGGGGAGCTGTTTTTT.

This clonotype was counted a few times. The gene calls are TRBV27 and TRBJ2-7; TRBD1 or TRBD2 may be the D gene (5 bases each). From germline, CDR1 is MNHEY and CDR2 SMNVEV (reference sequence). The CDR3 consists of 15 residues. V was clipped by 3 bases and J by 3 bases, with 15 bases between them. The CDR3 nucleotides are TGTGCCAGCAGTTTGGAGGCAGGGAATGTCTACGAGCAGTACTTC. Residues: CASSLEAGNVYEQYF.

The chain joins TRBV27 to TRBJ2-1; 10 nucleotides agree with TRBD2. V gave up 11 bases and J gave up 6 bases; unmatched junction bases: 7. CDR3 length: 13 residues. Per germline, CDR1 MNHEY and CDR2 SMNVEV (reference sequence). CDR3 protein: CAATQREGNEQFF. In DNA, the CDR3 is TGTGCCGCCACCCAGCGGGAGGGCAATGAGCAGTTCTTC.

This clonotype was recorded many times. The chain links TRBV29-1 to TRBJ1-2; D is unresolved. Between the trimmed V and J ends, which lost 6 bases and 1 base, there was a span of 6 bases. CDR1 is SQVTM, CDR2 ANQGSEA, per germline. The CDR3 covers 11 residues. The CDR3 spells CSVGGNYGYTF. The CDR3 nucleotides are TGCAGCGTGGGAGGTAACTATGGCTACACCTTC.

This clonotype was counted only a few times. The chain combines TRBV2 with TRBJ2-3, with D hard to call. The length of the CDR3 is 14 residues. Germline lookup yields CDR1 SNHLY and CDR2 FYNNEI. V dropped 7 bases and J dropped 3 bases, with 14 bases sitting between them. The chain's CDR3 is CASTGRTGTDTQYF. CDR3 DNA sequence: TGTGCCAGCACCGGGCGGACCGGGACAGATACGCAGTATTTT.

This clonotype was picked up many times. The chain has TRBV7-9 and TRBJ1-1; D remains ambiguous. Per germline, CDR1 SEHNR and CDR2 FQNEAQ (reference sequence). Trimming took off 8 bases at V and 1 base at J, with 8 bases between the two ends. The CDR3 sequence is 12 residues long. Written as DNA, the CDR3 is TGTGCCAGCCGGTACGCGAACACTGAAGCTTTCTTT. Translating it yields CASRYANTEAFF.